This T cell receptor beta chain was recorded in a study of T cell repertoires in cytomegalovirus infection. From the reads, TCRdb called clonotypes with MiXCR, one entry per CDR3 protein. The table includes just under 500,000 distinct CDR3 sequences, around 30% detected once. The ends were cut back, 0 bases at V and 3 bases at J, with 9 bases in the middle. This CDR3 region has 15 residues. Per the germline V gene, CDR1 is MGHRA and CDR2 is YSYEKL. Of note for this clonotype: Antigen: not known.

The sequences come from cultured PBMCs, collected from culture after CMV antigen stimulation. The chain joins TRBV4-1 to TRBJ1-5, with D unclear. The clonotype was recovered from a human donor in good health (CMV status not recorded). Some clones in this sample may be carry-over from other donors' samples. The CDR3 DNA reads as TGCGCCAGCAGCCAAGATGAGCGTTCCAATCAGCCCCAGCATTTT. Its translation is CASSQDERSNQPQHF.